This TCR beta chain appears in the sequencing data of a study of blood T cell repertoires in COVID-19 (dated by TCRdb to 2020 to 2022). About the investigation overall: Collaborator samples came from the United States, Italy and Spain and covered acute and convalescent phases of COVID-19. The prospective study material was composed of cDNA or gDNA derived from T cells, B-cell-depleted T cells, or PBMCs. Subjects who had been exposed to COVID-19, were actively infected with it, or had recovered from it provided the deeply sampled blood TCRbeta repertoires that made up the dataset. A freely available public database, intended as a resource for researchers studying the immune response to SARS-CoV-2, is where the repertoires were released. The samples were drawn from two sources: the first 160 participants of the ongoing ImmuneRACE study, and 1,200 or so subjects contributed by 6 global collaborators. Nearly every sample came with metadata listing a de-identified subject ID, COVID-19 status, age in years and sex. HLA class I and class II types, where available, came from metadata supplied by the sample provider rather than from assay-based typing.

Collaborating institutions collected whole blood in K2EDTA tubes following their own protocols. Collaborator samples were shipped for TCRbeta analysis as frozen whole blood, isolated PBMCs, or DNA extracted from either sample type. Study-level results and caveats: Clinical and demographic metadata were provided uncurated, with the amount varying by source and participant.

TCRbeta CDR3 regions were amplified from genomic DNA using the immunoSEQ Assay, a bias-controlled multiplex PCR. As for how the authors treated the data: Nucleated cell counts per sample were estimated from amplification of reference gene primers within the assay. Sequence reads were collapsed and filtered to measure the absolute abundance of every unique TCRbeta CDR3 rearrangement. Productive Simpson clonality was computed per sample as the square root of Simpson's diversity index over productive rearrangements. In TCRdb, the immuneACCESS table is reduced to in-frame sequences with V and J assigned. These tables do not hold every clone; where another copy was compared, an unresolved V gene accounts for under half, and the others remain unexplained. V, J and clone size are taken as reported in that table, and D and trimming were inferred from the DNA itself. This sample gives fewer than 200,000 clones in total; 88% of them show up just once. The top ten constitute roughly 6% of the sample.

Taken from the germline V gene, the CDR1 and CDR2 loops are SGDLS and YYNGEE. The V end gives up 1 base and the J end 8 bases, leaving 11 bases in the junction not matched to a gene. Taken from cysteine to phenylalanine, the CDR3 has 17 residues. The CDR3 DNA has 51 bases and is translated from base 1. Of note for this clone: Its binding antigen is unknown. There are no base qualities to consult, and no much larger clone falls within one base.

The specimen was peripheral blood. The clonotype originates from a man aged 40-49 years with active or convalescent COVID-19. Recombination connected TRBV9 to TRBJ1-6; 8 bases in between match TRBD1. This receptor carries the CDR3 CASSVLGQGSSDSPLHF. The nucleotide sequence reads TGTGCCAGCAGCGTACTCGGACAGGGTTCGTCGGATTCACCCCTCCACTTT.